The rows below give T cell receptor beta chains drawn from one sample of a study of early stage breast cancer tumors. The assay was immunoSEQ multiplex PCR, and TCRdb's table has in-frame clones only and misses some. The sample holds about 28,000 clones, around three fifths seen once. The sequenced material came from breast tumor tissue. The receptors come from a person aged 45 to 59 with breast cancer. The conserved cysteine and the conserved F or W are not part of the CDR3 here. Not every row has a clone size; where given, it reads once, few, many or a size class.

v_call: TRBV7-8; clone_size: -; cdr3_aa: ASSLLYSGRSDNEQF
v_call: TRBV5-1; clone_size: few; cdr3_aa: ASSFMGTEAF
v_call: TRBV29-1; clone_size: once; cdr3_aa: SVERWLAGGNEQF
v_call: TRBV5-1; clone_size: medium-sized; cdr3_aa: ASSLAGETQY
v_call: TRBV11-2; clone_size: -; cdr3_aa: ASSPVGGGGPTQY
v_call: TRBV19; clone_size: medium-sized; cdr3_aa: ASSGPGMGLYNSNQPQH
v_call: TRBV11-2; clone_size: -; cdr3_aa: ASSRGERTYEQY
v_call: TRBV5-4; clone_size: -; cdr3_aa: ASSLVWTDQSGELF
v_call: TRBV10-3; clone_size: medium-sized; cdr3_aa: AISEYREGPKAF
v_call: TRBV6-5; clone_size: once; cdr3_aa: ASSYSFRGRIGYT
v_call: TRBV2; clone_size: few; cdr3_aa: ASSGRGYEQY
v_call: TRBV14; clone_size: few; cdr3_aa: ASSQRRGFTGNTIY
v_call: TRBV19; clone_size: few; cdr3_aa: ASSTGANVLT
v_call: TRBV11-1; clone_size: -; cdr3_aa: ASSSTGVEAETQY
v_call: TRBV19; clone_size: -; cdr3_aa: ASSIDQGLYNEQF
v_call: TRBV10-3; clone_size: -; cdr3_aa: AIKGAGSTLGAEAF
v_call: TRBV7-2; clone_size: few; cdr3_aa: ASSLWGDSEQY
v_call: TRBV5-4; clone_size: few; cdr3_aa: ASSSGLADANTGELF
v_call: TRBV6-1; clone_size: -; cdr3_aa: ASIRTSGNEQF
v_call: TRBV7-7; clone_size: few; cdr3_aa: ASSLDGDGTSEQF
v_call: TRBV27; clone_size: -; cdr3_aa: ASSFLREVQETQY
v_call: TRBV7-3; clone_size: few; cdr3_aa: ASSRILGEQF
v_call: TRBV18; clone_size: -; cdr3_aa: ASSRGGARDTEAF
v_call: TRBV5-8; clone_size: -; cdr3_aa: ASSSGTVRSN
v_call: TRBV5-5; clone_size: -; cdr3_aa: ASSLPQRTYEQY
v_call: TRBV27; clone_size: -; cdr3_aa: ASRETGGSNYGYT
v_call: TRBV11-2; clone_size: -; cdr3_aa: ASSLNGNTEAF
v_call: TRBV5-5; clone_size: -; cdr3_aa: ASSLVGLPYNEQF
v_call: TRBV5-4; clone_size: once; cdr3_aa: ASSQAISGSYEQY
v_call: TRBV7-2; clone_size: -; cdr3_aa: ASSAMTRGEKLF
v_call: TRBV9; clone_size: few; cdr3_aa: ASSVKWSSVEQY
v_call: TRBV5-1; clone_size: -; cdr3_aa: ASSKEGAASYNEQF
v_call: TRBV7-7; clone_size: -; cdr3_aa: ASSPRQSSYNEQF
v_call: TRBV16; clone_size: medium-sized; cdr3_aa: ASSLLNSNQPQH
v_call: TRBV5-6; clone_size: few; cdr3_aa: ASSPTVGDSAVHGYT
v_call: TRBV6-5; clone_size: -; cdr3_aa: ASSYSGMGNQPQH
v_call: TRBV4-2; clone_size: -; cdr3_aa: ASSPFIRGADTEAF
v_call: TRBV19; clone_size: -; cdr3_aa: ASSIGDGTSGRNEQF
v_call: TRBV4-1; clone_size: -; cdr3_aa: ASSQGQRGTDTQY
v_call: TRBV6-5; clone_size: -; cdr3_aa: ASSSTGWAYNEQF
v_call: TRBV27; clone_size: -; cdr3_aa: ASSPRLVTSGREKLNEQF
v_call: TRBV11-2; clone_size: -; cdr3_aa: ASSLDRGRGGEAF
v_call: TRBV4-3; clone_size: -; cdr3_aa: ASSQLRATVDYVRNEQF
v_call: TRBV6-6; clone_size: -; cdr3_aa: ASSQRQDSNQPQH
v_call: TRBV19; clone_size: -; cdr3_aa: ASSAAEAHEQY
v_call: TRBV7-2; clone_size: -; cdr3_aa: ASSKTSGRSGEQF
v_call: TRBV5-1; clone_size: -; cdr3_aa: ASSSGQGEHEQY
v_call: TRBV30; clone_size: -; cdr3_aa: AWTRVSDTEAF
v_call: TRBV19; clone_size: -; cdr3_aa: ASSTQGRVSNEQF
v_call: TRBV29-1; clone_size: medium-sized; cdr3_aa: SVAGLETQY
v_call: TRBV7-9; clone_size: -; cdr3_aa: ASSEGGRMIEKLF
v_call: TRBV7-2; clone_size: medium-sized; cdr3_aa: ASSPGTGLSGNTIY
v_call: TRBV7-9; clone_size: -; cdr3_aa: ASSFGLGNPYGYT
v_call: TRBV19; clone_size: -; cdr3_aa: ASSWGQKNQPQH
v_call: TRBV6-5; clone_size: -; cdr3_aa: ASTFIPGRRAEAF
v_call: TRBV10-3; clone_size: -; cdr3_aa: AIKGDGYEQY
v_call: TRBV19; clone_size: -; cdr3_aa: ASSSLVGVGGAEAF